This T cell receptor beta chain came from a study of shared clonotypes between healthy human individuals. Notes on the study in general: Rarefaction showed sorted-subset sequencing was incomplete despite large depth.

The ends lost 1 base at V and 5 bases at J; junction bases unmatched: 5. The CDR3 loop spans 15 amino acids. Germline V lookup: CDR1 SGHNT, CDR2 YENEEA. In the case of this clone: The antigen is unknown.

Repertoires were generated with immunoSEQ multiplex PCR, while TCRdb's copy carries only in-frame clones and drops some. This sample has roughly 2.5 million clones, with around nine tenths found just once. This sequence joins TRBV11-3 and TRBJ2-7; 10 positions match TRBD1. The receptor was isolated from a man between 18 and 29 years old in good health. The sequenced sample was naive CD4+ T cells sorted from blood. Regarding subset: CD45RA+ positively selected. The DNA of the CDR3 is TGTGCCAGCAGCTTAGCGGGACAGGGGAACCACGAGCAGTACTTC. It translates to CASSLAGQGNHEQYF.